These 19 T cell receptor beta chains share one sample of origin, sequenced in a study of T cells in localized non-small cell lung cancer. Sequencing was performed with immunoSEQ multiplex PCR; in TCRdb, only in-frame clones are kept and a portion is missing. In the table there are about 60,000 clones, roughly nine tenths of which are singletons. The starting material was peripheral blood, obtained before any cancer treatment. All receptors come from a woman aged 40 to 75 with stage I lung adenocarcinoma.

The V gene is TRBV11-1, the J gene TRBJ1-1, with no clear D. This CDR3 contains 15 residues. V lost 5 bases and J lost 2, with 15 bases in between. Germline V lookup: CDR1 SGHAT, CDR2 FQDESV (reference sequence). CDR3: CASSPRGRGNTEAFF. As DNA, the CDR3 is TGTGCCAGCAGCCCCCGTGGGCGGGGAAACACTGAAGCTTTCTTT. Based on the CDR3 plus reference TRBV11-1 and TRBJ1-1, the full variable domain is EAEVAQSPRYKITEKSQAVAFWCDPISGHATLYWYRQILGQGPELLVQFQDESVVDDSQLPKDRFSAERLKGVDSTLKIQPAELGDSAMYLCASSPRGRGNTEAFFGQGTRLTVV.

The CDR3 sequence is CASSVDQRQMYEQYF. CDR3 DNA sequence: TGTGCCAGCAGCGTAGACCAGCGGCAGATGTACGAGCAGTACTTC. The rearrangement uses TRBV9 and TRBJ2-7, with a weak D call TRBD2 (5 bases). The V and J ends lost 0 bases and 4 bases respectively, with 14 bases between them. Germline lookup yields CDR1 SGDLS and CDR2 YYNGEE. The CDR3 extends over 15 amino acids.

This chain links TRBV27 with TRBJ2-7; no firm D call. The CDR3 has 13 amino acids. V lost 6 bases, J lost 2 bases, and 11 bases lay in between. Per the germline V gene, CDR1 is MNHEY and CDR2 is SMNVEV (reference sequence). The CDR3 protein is CASSPRLTYEQYF. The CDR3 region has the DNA TGTGCCAGCAGCCCCCGTCTGACCTACGAGCAGTACTTC.

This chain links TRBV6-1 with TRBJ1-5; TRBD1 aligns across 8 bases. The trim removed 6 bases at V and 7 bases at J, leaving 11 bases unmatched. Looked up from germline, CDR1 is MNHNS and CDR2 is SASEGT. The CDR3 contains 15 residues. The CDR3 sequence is CASSFTQGEGQPQHF. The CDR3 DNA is TGTGCCAGCAGCTTTACACAGGGGGAGGGCCAGCCCCAGCATTTT.

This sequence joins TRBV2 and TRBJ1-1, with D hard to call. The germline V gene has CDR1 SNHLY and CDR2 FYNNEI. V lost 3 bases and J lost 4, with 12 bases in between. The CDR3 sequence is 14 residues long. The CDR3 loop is CASSDTDRRTEAFF. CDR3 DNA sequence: TGTGCCAGCAGTGATACGGACCGGCGCACTGAAGCTTTCTTT.

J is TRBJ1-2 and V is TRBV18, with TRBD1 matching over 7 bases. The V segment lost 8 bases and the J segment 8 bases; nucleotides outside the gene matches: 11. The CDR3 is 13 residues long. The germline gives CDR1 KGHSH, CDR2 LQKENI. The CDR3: CASDQTGTGGYTF. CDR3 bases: TGTGCCAGCGACCAGACAGGGACTGGCGGCTACACCTTC.

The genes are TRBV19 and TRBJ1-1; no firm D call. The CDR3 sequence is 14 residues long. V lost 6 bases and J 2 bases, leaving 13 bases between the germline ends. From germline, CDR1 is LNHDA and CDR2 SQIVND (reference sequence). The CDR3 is CASRVRELNTEAFF. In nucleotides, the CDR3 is TGTGCCAGTAGAGTCCGGGAGCTTAACACTGAAGCTTTCTTT. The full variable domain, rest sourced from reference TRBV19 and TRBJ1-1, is DGGITQSPKYLFRKEGQNVTLSCEQNLNHDAMYWYRQDPGQGLRLIYYSQIVNDFQKGDIAEGYSVSREKKESFPLTVTSAQKNPTAFYLCASRVRELNTEAFFGQGTRLTVV.

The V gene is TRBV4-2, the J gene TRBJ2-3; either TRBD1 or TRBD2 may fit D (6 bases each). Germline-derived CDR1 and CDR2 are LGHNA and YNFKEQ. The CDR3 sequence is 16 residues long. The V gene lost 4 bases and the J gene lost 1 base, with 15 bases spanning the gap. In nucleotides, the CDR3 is TGTGCCAGCAGCCGGGGGCGGGGCCAGCGCACAGATACGCAGTATTTT. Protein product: CASSRGRGQRTDTQYF.

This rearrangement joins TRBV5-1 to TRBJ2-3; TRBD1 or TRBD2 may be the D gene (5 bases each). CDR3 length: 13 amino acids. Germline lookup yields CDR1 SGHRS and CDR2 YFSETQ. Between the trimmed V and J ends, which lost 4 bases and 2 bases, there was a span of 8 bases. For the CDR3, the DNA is TGCGCCAGCAGCGGGGGAAACACAGATACGCAGTATTTT. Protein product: CASSGGNTDTQYF.

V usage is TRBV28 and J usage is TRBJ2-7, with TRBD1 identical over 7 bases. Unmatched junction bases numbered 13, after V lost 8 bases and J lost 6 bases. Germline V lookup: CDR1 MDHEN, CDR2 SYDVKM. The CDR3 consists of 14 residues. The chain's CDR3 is CASRTGEPTGEQYF. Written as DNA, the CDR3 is TGTGCCAGCCGGACAGGCGAACCCACGGGCGAGCAGTACTTC.

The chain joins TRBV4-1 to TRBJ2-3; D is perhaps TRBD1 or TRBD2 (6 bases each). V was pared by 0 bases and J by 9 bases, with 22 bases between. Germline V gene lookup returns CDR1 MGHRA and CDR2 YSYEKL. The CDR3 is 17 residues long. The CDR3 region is CASSQDEHRGRGGTQYF. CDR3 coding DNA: TGCGCCAGCAGCCAAGACGAACACCGAGGCAGGGGAGGCACGCAGTATTTT.

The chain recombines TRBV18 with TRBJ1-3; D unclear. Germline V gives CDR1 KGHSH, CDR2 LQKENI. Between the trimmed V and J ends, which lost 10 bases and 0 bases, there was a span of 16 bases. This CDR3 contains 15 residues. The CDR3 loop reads CATSSSLDSGNTIYF. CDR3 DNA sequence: TGTGCCACCTCGTCTTCCTTGGACTCTGGAAACACCATATATTTT.

The CDR3 bases are TGCGCCAGCAGTGAACATGGGAACACTGAAGCTTTCTTT. Translation: CASSEHGNTEAFF. V gene TRBV10-1 combines with J gene TRBJ1-1; D gene ambiguous. V lost 3 bases to trimming and J lost 1 base, with 6 bases between them. The CDR3 has 13 residues. The V gene's germline CDR1 is WNHNN and CDR2 SYGVQD (reference sequence).

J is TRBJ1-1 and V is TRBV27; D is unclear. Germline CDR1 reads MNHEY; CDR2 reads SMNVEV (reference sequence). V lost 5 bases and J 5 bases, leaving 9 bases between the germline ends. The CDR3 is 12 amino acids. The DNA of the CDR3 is TGTGCCAGCAGTCCCCCGGGGACTGAAGCTTTCTTT. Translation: CASSPPGTEAFF.

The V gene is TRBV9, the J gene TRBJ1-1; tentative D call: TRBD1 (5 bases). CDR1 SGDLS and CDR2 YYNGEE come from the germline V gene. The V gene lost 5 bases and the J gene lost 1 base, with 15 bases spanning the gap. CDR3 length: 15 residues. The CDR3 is CASSFEGFANTEAFF. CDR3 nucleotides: TGTGCCAGCAGTTTTGAGGGGTTTGCGAACACTGAAGCTTTCTTT.

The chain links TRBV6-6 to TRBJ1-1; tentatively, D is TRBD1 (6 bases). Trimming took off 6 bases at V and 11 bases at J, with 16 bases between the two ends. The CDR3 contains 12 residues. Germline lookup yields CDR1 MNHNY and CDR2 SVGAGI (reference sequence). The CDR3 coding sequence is TGTGCCAGCAGACGCCGGGACAAGGGGGCTTTCTTT. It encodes CASRRRDKGAFF.

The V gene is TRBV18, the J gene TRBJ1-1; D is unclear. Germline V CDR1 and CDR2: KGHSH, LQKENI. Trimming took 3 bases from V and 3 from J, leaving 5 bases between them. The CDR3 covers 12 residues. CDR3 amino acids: CASSPFDTEAFF. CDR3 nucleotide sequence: TGTGCCAGCTCACCTTTCGACACTGAAGCTTTCTTT.

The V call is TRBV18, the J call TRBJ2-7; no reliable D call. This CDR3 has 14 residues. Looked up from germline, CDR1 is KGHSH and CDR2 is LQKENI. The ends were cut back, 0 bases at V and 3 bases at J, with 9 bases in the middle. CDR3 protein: CASSPPLKVYEQYF. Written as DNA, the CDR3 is TGTGCCAGCTCACCACCTCTTAAAGTCTACGAGCAGTACTTC.

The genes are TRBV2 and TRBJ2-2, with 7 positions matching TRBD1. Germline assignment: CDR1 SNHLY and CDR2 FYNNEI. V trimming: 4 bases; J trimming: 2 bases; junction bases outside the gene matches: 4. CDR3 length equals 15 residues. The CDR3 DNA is TGTGCCAGCAGTGGACAGGGACGTAACACCGGGGAGCTGTTTTTT. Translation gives CASSGQGRNTGELFF.